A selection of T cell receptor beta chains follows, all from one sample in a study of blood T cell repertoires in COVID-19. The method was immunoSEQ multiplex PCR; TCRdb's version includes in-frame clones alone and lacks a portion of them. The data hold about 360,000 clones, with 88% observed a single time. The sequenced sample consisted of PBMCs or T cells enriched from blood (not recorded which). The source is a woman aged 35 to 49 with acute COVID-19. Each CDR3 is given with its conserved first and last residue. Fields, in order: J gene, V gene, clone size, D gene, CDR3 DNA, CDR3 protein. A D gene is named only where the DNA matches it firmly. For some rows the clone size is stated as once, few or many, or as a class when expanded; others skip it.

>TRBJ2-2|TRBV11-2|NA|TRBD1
TGTGCCAGCAGCTCCCAGAACAGGGGTTGGCTGTTTTTT
CASSSQNRGWLFF
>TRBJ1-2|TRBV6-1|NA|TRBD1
TGTGCCAGCAGTGAGCGCACAGGGGGGTATGGCTACACCTTC
CASSERTGGYGYTF
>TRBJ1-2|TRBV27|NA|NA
TGTGCCAGCAGTTTACGGGGGGGCAAGGGCTACACCTTC
CASSLRGGKGYTF
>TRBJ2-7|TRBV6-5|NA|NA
TGTGCCAGCAGTTACTCAGGCAGGGACGAGCAGTACTTC
CASSYSGRDEQYF
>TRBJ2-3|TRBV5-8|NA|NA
TGTGCCAGCAGAAGACGAGTACAGGTTAGCACAGATACGCAGTATTTT
CASRRRVQVSTDTQYF
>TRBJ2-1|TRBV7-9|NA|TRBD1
TGTGCCAGCAGCCCCCCGCAGAGGACAGGGACCGACAATGAGCAGTTCTTC
CASSPPQRTGTDNEQFF
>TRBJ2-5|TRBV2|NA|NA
TGTGCCAGCAGTAACAGGGGAGGAGAGACCCAGTACTTC
CASSNRGGETQYF
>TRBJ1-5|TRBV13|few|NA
TGTGCCAGCAGCTTTTCCGGGTTGAACAATCAGCCCCAGCATTTT
CASSFSGLNNQPQHF
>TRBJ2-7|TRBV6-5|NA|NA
TGTGCCAGCAGCGAGTCCCCGGGACTGACCTACGAGCAGTACTTC
CASSESPGLTYEQYF
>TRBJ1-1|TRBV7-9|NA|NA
TGTGCCAGCACCTTGGGGCAGACTGAAGCTTTCTTT
CASTLGQTEAFF
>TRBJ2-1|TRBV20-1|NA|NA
TGCAGTGCTAGTTCGGCAGGGTCAGTCAATGAGCAGTTCTTC
CSASSAGSVNEQFF
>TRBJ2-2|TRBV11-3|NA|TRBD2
TGTGCCAGCAGCTCCCGACTAGCGGGGACCGGGGAGCTGTTTTTT
CASSSRLAGTGELFF
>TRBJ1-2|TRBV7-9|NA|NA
TGTGCCAGCAGCTCTCCGGCTAACTATGGCTACACCTTC
CASSSPANYGYTF
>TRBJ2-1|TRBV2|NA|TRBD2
TGTGCCAGCAAAGCGGGGTCCTACAATGAGCAGTTCTTC
CASKAGSYNEQFF
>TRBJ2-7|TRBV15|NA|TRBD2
TGTGCCACCAGCAGCCTAGCGGGGGGCCCTAGCTCCTACGAGCAGTACTTC
CATSSLAGGPSSYEQYF
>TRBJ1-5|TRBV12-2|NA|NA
TGTGCAAGTCGCGAGGGACAGGGAAGTGGTCAGCCCCAGCATTTT
CASREGQGSGQPQHF
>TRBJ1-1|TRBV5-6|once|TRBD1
TGTGCCAGCACCACAGGGGGTCGGACTGAAGCTTTCTTT
CASTTGGRTEAFF
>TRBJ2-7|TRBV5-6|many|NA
TGTGCCAGCAGCTTACACCGCTACGAGCAGTACTTC
CASSLHRYEQYF
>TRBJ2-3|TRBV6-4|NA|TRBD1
TGTGCCAGCAGTGATGGGACAGGCGACACAGATACGCAGTATTTT
CASSDGTGDTDTQYF
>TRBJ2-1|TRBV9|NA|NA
TGTGCCAGCAGCGCGTCCTACAATGAGCAGTTCTTC
CASSASYNEQFF
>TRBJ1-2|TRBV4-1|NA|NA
TGCGCCAGCAGCCACCCGCGGGAGTCCTCACAAAGACCCATTGGCTACACCTTC
CASSHPRESSQRPIGYTF
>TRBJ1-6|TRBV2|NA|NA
TGTGCCAGCAGAGAATCCCAGAATTCACCCCTCCACTTT
CASRESQNSPLHF
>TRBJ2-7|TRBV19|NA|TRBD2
TGTGCCAGTAGTATCACCCGGGAGGGCGAGCAGTACTTC
CASSITREGEQYF
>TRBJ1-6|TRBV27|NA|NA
TGTGCCAGCAGCCAGCAGGGTCCTTTTTCACCCCTCCACTTT
CASSQQGPFSPLHF
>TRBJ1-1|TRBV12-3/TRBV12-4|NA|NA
TGTGCCAGCAGTTTGGGGGGGAACACTGAAGCTTTCTTT
CASSLGGNTEAFF
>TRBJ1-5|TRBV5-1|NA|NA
TGCGCCAGCAGCCCGTGCGTGGGGGGATCGTGCAATCAGCCCCAGCATTTT
CASSPCVGGSCNQPQHF
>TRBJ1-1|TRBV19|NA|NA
TGTGCCAGTACCCTACGGGTCCGTGCCACTGAAGCTTTCTTT
CASTLRVRATEAFF
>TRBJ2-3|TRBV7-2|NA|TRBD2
TGTGCCAGCAGCTTACAGACTAGCGAAGCTGGCACAGATACGCAGTATTTT
CASSLQTSEAGTDTQYF
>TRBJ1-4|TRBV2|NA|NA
TGTGCCAGCAGATCCTCTCAAGGGGGTAATGAAAAACTGTTTTTT
CASRSSQGGNEKLFF
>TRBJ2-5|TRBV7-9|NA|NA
TGTGCCAGCAGCCGAAGCCATCAAGAGACCCAGTACTTC
CASSRSHQETQYF
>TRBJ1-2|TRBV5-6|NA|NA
TGTGCCAGCAGCTTGTCCGTCGGCCTAGGATATGGCTACACCTTC
CASSLSVGLGYGYTF
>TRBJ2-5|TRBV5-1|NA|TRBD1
TGCGCCAGCAGCTCGGGCAAGGGGGCGCGATCAGAGACCCAGTACTTC
CASSSGKGARSETQYF
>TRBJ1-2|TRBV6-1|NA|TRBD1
TGTGCCAGCAGTGACCGGGACAGGGGTAATTATGGCTACACCTTC
CASSDRDRGNYGYTF
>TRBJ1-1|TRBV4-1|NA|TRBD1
TGCGCCAGCAGCCAGCCGCGACAGGGGGCGAACACTGAAGCTTTCTTT
CASSQPRQGANTEAFF
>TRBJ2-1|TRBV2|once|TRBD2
TGTGCCAGCGGAATACTAGCGGGGGCCCCCAATGAGCAGTTCTTC
CASGILAGAPNEQFF
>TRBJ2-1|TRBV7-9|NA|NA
TGTGCCAGCAGCTTAGTCGGGTACAATGAGCAGTTCTTC
CASSLVGYNEQFF
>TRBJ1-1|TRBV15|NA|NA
TGTGCCACCAGCAGAGAAAGGGCGGGGAACACTGAAGCTTTCTTT
CATSRERAGNTEAFF
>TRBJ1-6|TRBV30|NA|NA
TGTGCCTGGAGTGTACTCCCCGATTCACCCCTCCACTTT
CAWSVLPDSPLHF
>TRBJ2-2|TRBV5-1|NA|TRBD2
TGCGCCAGCAGCTATCTAGCGGGGAATAGTGCCGGGGAGCTGTTTTTT
CASSYLAGNSAGELFF
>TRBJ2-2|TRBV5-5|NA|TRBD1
TGTGCCAGCAACGACGGACAGGTCGGCGGGGAGCTGTTTTTT
CASNDGQVGGELFF
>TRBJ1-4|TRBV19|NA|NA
TGTGCCAGTAGTATCGGAGGCAGTGATGAAAAACTGTTTTTT
CASSIGGSDEKLFF
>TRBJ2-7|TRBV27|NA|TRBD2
TGTGCCAGCAGTCGACTAGCGGGGAATAGCGAGCAGTACTTC
CASSRLAGNSEQYF
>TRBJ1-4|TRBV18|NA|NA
TGTGCCAGCTCACCACGAGCAACTAATGAAAAACTGTTTTTT
CASSPRATNEKLFF
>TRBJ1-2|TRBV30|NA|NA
TGTGCCTGGAGTTCTGGGACAAGCTATGGCTACACCTTC
CAWSSGTSYGYTF
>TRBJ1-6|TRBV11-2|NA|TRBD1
TGTGCCAGCAGCTTAGAGGGACAGGGGGTTTCACCCCTCCACTTT
CASSLEGQGVSPLHF
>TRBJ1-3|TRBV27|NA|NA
TGTGCCAGCAGTCCCCAGGGACTCTCTGGAAACACCATATATTTT
CASSPQGLSGNTIYF
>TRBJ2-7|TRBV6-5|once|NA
TGTGCCAGCAGTTACCACGCTACTCCAGGGGTGGGCGAGCAGTACTTC
CASSYHATPGVGEQYF
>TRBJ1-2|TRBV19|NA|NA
TGTGCCAGTACCTATGTACGACAGCTAAACTATGGCTACACCTTC
CASTYVRQLNYGYTF
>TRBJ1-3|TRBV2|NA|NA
TGTGCCAGCAGACCGGGAAACTCTGGAAACACCATATATTTT
CASRPGNSGNTIYF
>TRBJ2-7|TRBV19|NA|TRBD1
TGTGCCAGTACCGGACAGGGGAACTACGAGCAGTACTTC
CASTGQGNYEQYF
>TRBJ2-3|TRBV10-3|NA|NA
TGTGCCATTCAGAGGAGGGAGGGACAGCGGGGGACAAATACGCAGTATTTT
CAIQRREGQRGTNTQYF
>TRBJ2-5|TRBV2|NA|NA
TGTGCCAGCAGTGTTCGGGTTATAGGCCGAGAGACCCAGTACTTC
CASSVRVIGRETQYF
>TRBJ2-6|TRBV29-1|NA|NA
TGCAGCGTTGAAGATGATAGCGTTTTGGCCGGGGCCAACGTCCTGACTTTC
CSVEDDSVLAGANVLTF
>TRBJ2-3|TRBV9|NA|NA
TGTGCCAGCAGCGTAGGTCACAGGGGCACAGATACGCAGTATTTT
CASSVGHRGTDTQYF
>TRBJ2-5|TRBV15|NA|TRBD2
TGTGCCACCAGCAGAGAAGCGGGGGGCTCGCAAGAGACCCAGTACTTC
CATSREAGGSQETQYF
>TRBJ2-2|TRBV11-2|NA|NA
TGTGCCAGCAGCAGAGACGGACTTTACACCGGGGAGCTGTTTTTT
CASSRDGLYTGELFF
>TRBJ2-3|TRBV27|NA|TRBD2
TGTGCCACCAGGGCAGCGGGGGGGTTGGATACGCAGTATTTT
CATRAAGGLDTQYF
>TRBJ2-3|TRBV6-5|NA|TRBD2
TGTGCCAGCAGCGGACTAGCCGCAGATACGCAGTATTTT
CASSGLAADTQYF
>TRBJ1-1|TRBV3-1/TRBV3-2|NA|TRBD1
TGTGCCAGCAGCGCAACAGGGGGCGTCACTGAAGCTTTCTTT
CASSATGGVTEAFF